The sequence of this TCR beta chain was determined in a study of blood T cell repertoires in COVID-19. Whole-study context: COVID-19 samples from acute and convalescent phases originated in the United States, Italy and Spain.

Original processing methods: Using reference gene primer amplification, nucleated cell counts were estimated. Profiling relied on immunoSEQ multiplex PCR, and the TCRdb table lists in-frame clones only, not all of them. V and J calls and clone size are as listed in that table; D and trimming were resolved from the DNA. The data hold some 340,000 clones, with 80% to 90% observed a single time. This CDR3 is 13 amino acids long. Germline-derived CDR1 and CDR2 are ENHRY and SYGVKD. V shed 6 bases and J shed 4 bases, with 10 bases lying between them. The V gene is TRBV10-3, the J gene TRBJ2-1; possible D gene TRBD2, 5 bases. Sequenced sample: peripheral blood. This sequence was found in a man aged 25-45 years with active or convalescent COVID-19. CDR3 residues: CAISGSGYNEQFF. The CDR3 DNA sequence: TGTGCCATCAGCGGGTCGGGGTACAATGAGCAGTTCTTC.